The text below deals with one T cell receptor beta chain. Per the study methods: The assay estimated nucleated cells by amplifying reference gene primers. Method: immunoSEQ multiplex PCR; TCRdb's copy keeps in-frame clones and lacks some. The D gene and trimming were derived from the DNA, and the V and J assignments and clone size from that table. The sample includes 64,000 or so clones, over 75% of them seen just once. These data are taken from a study of blood T cell repertoires in COVID-19. On the study more broadly: COVID-19 samples collected from the United States, Italy and Spain covered acute and convalescent phases. The analysed material was cDNA or gDNA that came from T cells, B-cell-depleted T cells, or PBMCs.

Between the trimmed V and J ends, which lost 5 bases and 3 bases, there was a span of 17 bases. The CDR3 has 16 amino acids. Germline-derived CDR1 and CDR2 are SGHVS and FQNEAQ. The sample comprised peripheral blood. This chain connects TRBV7-8 to TRBJ2-1; TRBD2 is a possible D gene (6 bases). The TCR was taken from a human donor in a cohort sampled during active COVID-19. The CDR3 loop reads CASSPVTSGLYNEQFF. As DNA, the CDR3 is TGTGCCAGCAGCCCGGTTACCAGCGGGCTCTACAATGAGCAGTTCTTC.